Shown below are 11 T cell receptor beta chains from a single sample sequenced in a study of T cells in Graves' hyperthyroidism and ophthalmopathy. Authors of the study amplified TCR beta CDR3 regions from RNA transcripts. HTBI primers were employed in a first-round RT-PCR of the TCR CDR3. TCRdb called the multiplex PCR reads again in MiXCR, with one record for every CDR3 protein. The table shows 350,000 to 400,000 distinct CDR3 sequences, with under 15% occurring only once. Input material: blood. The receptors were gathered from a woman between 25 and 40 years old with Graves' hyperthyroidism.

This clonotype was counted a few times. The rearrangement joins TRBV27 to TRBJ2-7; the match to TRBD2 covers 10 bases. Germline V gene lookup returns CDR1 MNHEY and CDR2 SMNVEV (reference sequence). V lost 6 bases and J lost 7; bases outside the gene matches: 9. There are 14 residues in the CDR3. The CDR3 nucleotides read TGTGCCAGCAGGCGATCTAGCGGGAGTGGGGAGCAGTACTTC. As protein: CASRRSSGSGEQYF.

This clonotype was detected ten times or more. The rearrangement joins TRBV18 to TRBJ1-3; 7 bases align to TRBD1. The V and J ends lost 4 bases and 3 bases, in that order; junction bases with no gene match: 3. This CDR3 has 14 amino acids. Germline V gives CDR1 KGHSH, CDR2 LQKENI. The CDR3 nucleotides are TGTGCCAGCTCACAGGGACAGTATGGAAACACCATATATTTT. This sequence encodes CASSQGQYGNTIYF.

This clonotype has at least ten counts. The CDR3 region has the DNA TGTGCCTGGAGTCCTCTTGCGGTAGCGATCAAAAACATTCAGTACTTC. It is translated as CAWSPLAVAIKNIQYF. The chain employs TRBV30 and TRBJ2-4, with a possible D match to TRBD2 (5 bases). CDR1 and CDR2 (germline): GTSNPN, SVGIG (reference sequence). This CDR3 is 16 amino acids long. V lost 2 bases and J 3 bases, leaving 17 bases between the germline ends.

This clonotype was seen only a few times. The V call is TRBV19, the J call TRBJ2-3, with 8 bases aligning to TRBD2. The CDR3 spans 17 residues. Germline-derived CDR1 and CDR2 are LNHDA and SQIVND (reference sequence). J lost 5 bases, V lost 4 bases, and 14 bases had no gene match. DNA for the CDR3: TGTGCCAGTAGTACCCCCCTGGAAGCGGGAGTAAAAGATACGCAGTATTTT. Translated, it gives CASSTPLEAGVKDTQYF.

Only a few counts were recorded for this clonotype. The CDR3 sequence: CASSYILAGRRNTGELFF. The CDR3 DNA follows: TGTGCCAGCAGTTACATACTAGCGGGGAGGAGGAACACCGGGGAGCTGTTTTTT. The J gene is TRBJ2-2, the V gene TRBV6-5; TRBD2 agrees at 10 bases. The CDR3 runs to 18 residues. Germline V gene sequence: CDR1 MNHEY, CDR2 SVGAGI. Trimming at V came to 2 bases and at J to 1 base, leaving 7 bases not matched to a gene.

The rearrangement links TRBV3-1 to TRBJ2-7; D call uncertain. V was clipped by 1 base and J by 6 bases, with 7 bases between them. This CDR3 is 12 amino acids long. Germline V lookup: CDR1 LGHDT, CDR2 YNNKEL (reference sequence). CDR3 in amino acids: CASSQALGEQYF. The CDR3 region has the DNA TGTGCCAGCAGCCAAGCTCTTGGCGAGCAGTACTTC.

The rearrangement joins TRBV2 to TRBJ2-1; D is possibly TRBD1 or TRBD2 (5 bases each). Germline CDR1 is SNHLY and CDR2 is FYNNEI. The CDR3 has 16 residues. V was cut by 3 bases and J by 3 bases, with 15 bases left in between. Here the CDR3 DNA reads TGTGCCAGCAGTGAGAGGCTTGGGGGAGTCTACAATGAGCAGTTCTTC. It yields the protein CASSERLGGVYNEQFF.

This CDR3 is CASSLSQANEKLFF. CDR3 nucleotides: TGTGCCAGCAGCTTAAGCCAGGCTAATGAAAAACTGTTTTTT. The V call is TRBV7-9, the J call TRBJ1-4; no firm D call. CDR1 is SEHNR, CDR2 FQNEAQ, per germline (reference sequence). CDR3 length equals 14 residues. Trimming left V 2 bases short and J 3 bases short, with 7 bases between.

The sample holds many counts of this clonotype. CDR3 loop: CSALDGAKNIQYF. For the CDR3, the DNA is TGCAGTGCTTTGGACGGAGCCAAAAACATTCAGTACTTC. This chain joins TRBV20-1 and TRBJ2-4; no definite D call. Germline loops: CDR1 DFQATT, CDR2 SNEGSKA (reference sequence). V lost 5 bases and J 0 bases, leaving 8 bases between the germline ends. The CDR3 runs to 13 residues.

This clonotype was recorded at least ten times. As DNA, the CDR3 is TGTGCCAGCAGCTTAGGTGTGAAAGAGACCCAGTACTTC. It encodes CASSLGVKETQYF. This chain joins TRBV7-2 and TRBJ2-5; D is ambiguous. The CDR3 is made up of 13 amino acids. Germline V lookup: CDR1 SGHTA, CDR2 FQGNSA. V lost 1 base and J lost 3, with 6 bases in between.

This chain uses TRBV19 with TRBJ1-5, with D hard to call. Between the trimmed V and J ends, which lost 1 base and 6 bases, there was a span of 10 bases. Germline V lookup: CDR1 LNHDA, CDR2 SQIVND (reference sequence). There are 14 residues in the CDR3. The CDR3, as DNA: TGTGCCAGTAGTATAGCAGGAGTTGCTCAGCCCCAGCATTTT. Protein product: CASSIAGVAQPQHF. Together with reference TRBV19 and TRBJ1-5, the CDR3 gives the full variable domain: DGGITQSPKYLFRKEGQNVTLSCEQNLNHDAMYWYRQDPGQGLRLIYYSQIVNDFQKGDIAEGYSVSREKKESFPLTVTSAQKNPTAFYLCASSIAGVAQPQHFGDGTRLSIL.